This TCR beta chain was sequenced during a study of CD8+CD57+ T cells in acquired aplastic anemia. Study details: On average, sorted CD4+ and CD8+ cells gave approximately 3.1 ug of DNA.

For CDR3 and TCR beta VDJ profiling, genomic DNA was the template used. TCRdb passed the reads through MiXCR, listing each CDR3 protein once. Seen here are about 160,000 distinct CDR3 sequences, approximately 40% observed once, and the top ten hold 1.1%. Comments on this clonotype: Its target is unknown. A much larger clone differs from this one at a single base, so this may be a read error.

The study's findings and limits: Patients did not significantly differ from controls in CD8+ Simpson's diversity.

Looked up from germline, CDR1 is SGHDT and CDR2 is YYEEEE. There are 17 residues in the CDR3. The rearrangement joins TRBV5-6 to TRBJ2-5; TRBD2 aligns across 7 bases. Sequenced material: sorted CD4+, CD8+, or CD8+CD57+ T cells (not recorded which) from PBMCs. This receptor was taken from a human donor in good health. The CDR3 here is CASGLGGEGRVRETQYF. The DNA of the CDR3 is TGTGCCAGCGGCTTGGGGGGGGAAGGGAGAGTCAGGGAGACCCAGTACTTC.